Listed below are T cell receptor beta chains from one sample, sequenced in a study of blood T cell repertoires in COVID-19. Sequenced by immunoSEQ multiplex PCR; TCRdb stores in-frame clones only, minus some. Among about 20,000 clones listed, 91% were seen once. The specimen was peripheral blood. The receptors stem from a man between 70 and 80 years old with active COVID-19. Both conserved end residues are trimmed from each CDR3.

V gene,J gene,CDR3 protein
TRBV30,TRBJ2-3,AWRGTSLGGTDTQY
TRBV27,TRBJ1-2,ASSPSSGTAYGYT
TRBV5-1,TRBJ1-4,ASSAGLPNEKLF
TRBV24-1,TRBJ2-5,ATLIKDREKETQY
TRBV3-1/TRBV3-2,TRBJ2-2,ASSQAGLAGGVGELF
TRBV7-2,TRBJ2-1,ASSSQQYNEQF
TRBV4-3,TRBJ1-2,ASSQDPRTLYGYT
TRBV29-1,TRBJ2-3,SVELTDTQY
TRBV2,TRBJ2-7,ASKDSPSSYEQY
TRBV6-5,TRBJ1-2,ASSYSGTETYGYT
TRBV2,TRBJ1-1,ASGWANTEAF
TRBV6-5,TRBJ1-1,ASSLRQGNSEAF
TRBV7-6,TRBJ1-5,ASSLAQGSHQPQH
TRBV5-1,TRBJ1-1,ASSSSAGVILEAF
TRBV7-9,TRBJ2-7,ASSPMALSYEQY
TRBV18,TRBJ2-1,ASSYSGADEQF
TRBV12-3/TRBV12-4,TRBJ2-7,ASSTRGYEQY
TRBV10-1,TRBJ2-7,ATPGQRENEQY
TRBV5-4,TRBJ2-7,ASSFDGSPAYEQY
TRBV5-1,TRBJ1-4,ASQRTGATGGYEKLF
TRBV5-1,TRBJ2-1,ASSLAQTSEQF
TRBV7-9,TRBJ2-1,ASSSPGQGNNEQF
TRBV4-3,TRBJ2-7,ASSQESLAGPYEQY
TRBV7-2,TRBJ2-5,ASSLAGTSGGETQY
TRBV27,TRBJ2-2,ASSFGTVNTGELF
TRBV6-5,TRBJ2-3,ASSYGAGGTDTQY
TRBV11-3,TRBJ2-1,ASSLEGGLSSYNEQF
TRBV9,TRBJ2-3,ASSVGGITDTQY
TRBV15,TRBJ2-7,ATSRDLYEQY
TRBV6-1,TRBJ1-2,ASSEYGAGANSGYT
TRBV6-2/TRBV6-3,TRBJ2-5,ASSSGLAELQETQY
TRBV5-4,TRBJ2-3,ASSLALGSGPSTDTQY
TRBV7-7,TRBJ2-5,ASSLGRTSQETQY
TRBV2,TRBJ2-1,ASSDPASGRYNEQF
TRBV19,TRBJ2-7,ASSIRDRVYEQY
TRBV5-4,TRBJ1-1,ASSFINTEAF
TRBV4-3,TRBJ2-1,ASSQDLVDSSSYNEQF
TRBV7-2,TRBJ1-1,ASSLYGGNTEAF
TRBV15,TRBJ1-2,ATSTQDSRSYGYT
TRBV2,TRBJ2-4,AGSVSGAKNIQY
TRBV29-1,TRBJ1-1,SVEKGMNTEAF
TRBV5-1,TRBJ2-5,ASSSRASAGVRETQY
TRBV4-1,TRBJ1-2,ASSQAPSPGYGYT
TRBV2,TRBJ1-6,ASKGLGALGSPLH
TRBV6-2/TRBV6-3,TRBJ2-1,ASSRQGGGEQF
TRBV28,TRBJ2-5,ASSFPNFGETQY